The source of this T cell receptor beta chain is a study of OX40 agonist ivuxolimab in advanced cancers. General notes on the study: Ivuxolimab was an agonistic, fully human IgG2 monoclonal antibody directed against OX40 (CD134), a costimulatory receptor. Among the approximately 54 dose-escalation patients, around 19 had hepatocellular carcinoma, 15 melanoma, 9 renal cell carcinoma and 9 head and neck cancer. The monotherapy dose-escalation portion (N ≈ 55 patients) of the phase I ivuxolimab trial is reported in the paper. Prior anti-PD-1, anti-PD-L1 or anti-CTLA-4 therapy was permitted, and about two fifths of dose-escalation patients had received checkpoint inhibitors. The purpose of peripheral TCRbeta sequencing was to test whether ivuxolimab changed TCR sequence diversity and led to clonal T-cell expansion. In the dose-escalation cohort, 82.7% of patients were male, and the mean age was roughly 56 years with a range of roughly 20 to 79. Partial responses occurred in three dose-escalation patients: two with cutaneous melanoma and one with hepatocellular carcinoma. Intravenous ivuxolimab was administered to patients every 2 weeks at six dose levels: 0.01, 0.1, 0.3, 1.5, 3 and 10 mg/kg. Points the paper makes about the study in general: The antigen specificity of the clonally expanded peripheral T cells was not determined. After ivuxolimab, expanded clones were on average more numerous among CD8+ T cells than among CD4+ T cells. Low levels of normalized T-cell clonal expansion were also seen in some patients who did not respond. In partial responders in the 0.1-3.0 mg/kg groups, normalized peripheral clonal expansion was found to be among the lowest, especially among CD8+ T cells. At doses of 0.1 to 3.0 mg/kg, clonal expansion of both CD4+ and CD8+ blood T cells was observed from baseline to week 6.

To sequence the TCRbeta CDR3 region, genomic DNA was isolated from the sorted cells. The immunoSEQ Assay was used to sequence the TCRbeta CDR3 regions. The table comes from immuneACCESS by way of TCRdb, which keeps in-frame sequences with V and J called. Part of the clones is missing from these tables; in studies checked, under half for an unresolved V gene and the rest for unknown reasons. This sample comprises 95,000 to 100,000 clones, just under 95% of them detected only once. In total, the top ten clones hold roughly 0.27% of the sample. Patients with autoimmune disease history or receiving systemic immunosuppression were excluded from the trial. Peripheral blood for TCR sequencing was drawn from every dose cohort at baseline, at cycle 4 day 1 and at cycle 7 day 1. The samples were drawn from a first-in-human, open-label, multicenter phase I dose-escalation trial of ivuxolimab. The trial enrolled adults with locally advanced or metastatic head and neck squamous cell, hepatocellular, melanoma or renal cell carcinoma. Before TCR sequencing, CD4+ T cells and CD8+ T cells from peripheral blood were sorted into separate populations.

About this clone: The antigen it binds to is not known. No much larger clonotype is one base removed from it; base qualities were not supplied.

There are 15 amino acids in the CDR3, from cysteine to phenylalanine inclusive. The DNA shown is the 45-base CDR3, in frame from base 1. CDR1 and CDR2, per the germline V gene, are SGHTA and FQGNSA. Ends trimmed: V by 1 base, J by 7 bases; bases unmatched to a gene: 7. The chain was built from TRBV7-2 and TRBJ2-1; TRBD2 fits 7 bases in the junction. The material was CD4+ or CD8+ T cells sorted from blood, obtained in a trial of the OX40 agonist ivuxolimab. This TCR derives from an adult with an advanced solid tumor such as melanoma, head and neck, liver or kidney cancer. The nucleotides are TGTGCCAGCAGCTTAGATCGTCCCGGGAGGAATGAGCAGTTCTTC. It specifies CASSLDRPGRNEQFF.